These T cell receptor beta chains were read from a single sample in a study of PD-1 blockade in classical Hodgkin lymphoma. Sequenced by immunoSEQ multiplex PCR; TCRdb stores in-frame clones only, minus some. The table includes tens of thousands of clones, roughly 80% detected once. The material was peripheral blood mononuclear cells (PBMCs), obtained before the fourth cycle of nivolumab. The receptors come from a human donor with classical Hodgkin lymphoma. Both conserved end residues are part of each CDR3. The order of the fields is D gene, V gene, J gene, clone size, CDR3 protein, CDR3 DNA. D genes are given only for firm matches. Size tells how often a clone was seen (once, few, many) or the class of an expanded clone, and some rows leave it out.

-	TRBV5-1	TRBJ2-1	-	CASSLAVGGLSYNEQFF	TGCGCCAGCAGCTTGGCCGTAGGCGGTCTCTCCTACAATGAGCAGTTCTTC
TRBD1	TRBV28	TRBJ1-5	once	CASSLGQGMGQPQHF	TGTGCCAGCAGTTTAGGACAGGGAATGGGTCAGCCCCAGCATTTT
-	TRBV14	TRBJ1-2	-	CASSQTPADYGYTF	TGTGCCAGCAGCCAAACCCCGGCAGACTATGGCTACACCTTC
-	TRBV7-8	TRBJ1-5	few	CASSPVGGPQHF	TGTGCCAGCAGCCCAGTGGGGGGGCCCCAGCATTTT
TRBD2	TRBV11-3	TRBJ2-5	-	CASSQGGRASETQYF	TGTGCCTCCTCTCAAGGCGGGAGGGCCTCAGAGACCCAGTACTTC
TRBD1	TRBV6-5	TRBJ2-7	-	CASSVGQGGSYEQYF	TGTGCCAGCAGTGTGGGACAGGGCGGCTCCTACGAGCAGTACTTC
TRBD1	TRBV11-2	TRBJ1-1	once	CATCSEEAGTGRTEAFF	TGTGCCACCTGCAGCGAAGAAGCCGGGACAGGGAGGACTGAAGCTTTCTTT
-	TRBV6-1	TRBJ1-5	-	CASRALVVSNQPQHF	TGTGCCAGCAGAGCCCTAGTAGTTAGCAATCAGCCCCAGCATTTT
TRBD1	TRBV11-3	TRBJ2-1	-	CASSPGGTGTYNEQFF	TGTGCCAGCAGCCCAGGGGGGACAGGAACCTACAATGAGCAGTTCTTC
TRBD1	TRBV28	TRBJ2-7	few	CASSSGTGVQPHYF	TGTGCCAGCAGCTCCGGGACAGGGGTACAGCCGCATTACTTC
-	TRBV9	TRBJ2-5	-	CASSVHSNQETQYF	TGTGCCAGCAGCGTCCACAGCAACCAAGAGACCCAGTACTTC
-	TRBV4-1	TRBJ2-7	few	CASSQDRKSVGYEQYF	TGCGCCAGCAGCCAAGATCGGAAATCGGTCGGCTACGAGCAGTACTTC
-	TRBV7-8	TRBJ1-5	once	CASSFRDGGDQPQHF	TGTGCCAGCAGCTTTAGGGACGGGGGTGATCAGCCCCAGCATTTT
-	TRBV27	TRBJ1-5	few	CASSFDRLLGPQHF	TGTGCCAGCAGTTTCGACAGGCTGTTAGGGCCCCAGCATTTT
-	TRBV7-2	TRBJ2-1	few	CASSLDTVQFF	TGTGCCAGCAGCTTAGATACGGTCCAGTTCTTC
-	TRBV5-6	TRBJ2-7	-	CASSLDWDGGSYEQYF	TGTGCCAGCAGCTTGGATTGGGACGGAGGATCCTACGAGCAGTACTTC
TRBD1	TRBV5-1	TRBJ2-7	-	CASSPMGTGRGEQYF	TGCGCCAGCAGCCCGATGGGGACAGGGAGAGGCGAGCAGTACTTC
TRBD2	TRBV9	TRBJ2-2	-	CASSRTSGELFF	TGTGCCAGCAGCCGGACTAGCGGGGAGCTGTTTTTT
TRBD2	TRBV11-2	TRBJ2-7	-	CASSLDLPSGTVTYEQYF	TGTGCCAGCAGCTTAGATTTGCCTAGCGGGACAGTGACCTACGAGCAGTACTTC
-	TRBV11-3	TRBJ2-7	-	CASSLDPGYEQYF	TGTGCCAGCAGCTTAGATCCCGGATACGAGCAGTACTTC
TRBD1	TRBV5-6	TRBJ2-3	once	CASSHGQGAFDTQYF	TGTGCCAGCAGCCACGGACAGGGGGCTTTCGATACGCAGTATTTT
-	TRBV28	TRBJ1-4	few	CASSFSPGRTLFATNEKLFF	TGTGCCAGCAGTTTCTCACCGGGCCGGACACTATTTGCAACTAATGAAAAACTGTTTTTT
TRBD2	TRBV28	TRBJ2-2	few	CASSLLAGETGELFF	TGTGCCAGCAGTTTATTGGCGGGAGAGACCGGGGAGCTGTTTTTT
TRBD2	TRBV29-1	TRBJ2-7	once	CSVELLAGGPKYEQYF	TGCAGCGTTGAATTACTAGCGGGAGGGCCGAAGTACGAGCAGTACTTC